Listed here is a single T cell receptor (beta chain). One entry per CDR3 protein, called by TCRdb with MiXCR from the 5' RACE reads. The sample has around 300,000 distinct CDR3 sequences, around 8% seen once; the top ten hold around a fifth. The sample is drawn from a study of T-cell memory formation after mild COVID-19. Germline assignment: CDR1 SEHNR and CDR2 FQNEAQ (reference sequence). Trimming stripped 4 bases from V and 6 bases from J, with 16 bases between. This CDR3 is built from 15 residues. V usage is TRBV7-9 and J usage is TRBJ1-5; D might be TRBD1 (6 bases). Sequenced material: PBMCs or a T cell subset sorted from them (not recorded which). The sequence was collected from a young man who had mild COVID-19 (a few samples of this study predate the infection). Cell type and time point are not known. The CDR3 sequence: CASSSGERLGQPQHF. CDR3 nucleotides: TGTGCCAGCAGCTCAGGGGAAAGGCTGGGTCAGCCCCAGCATTTT.